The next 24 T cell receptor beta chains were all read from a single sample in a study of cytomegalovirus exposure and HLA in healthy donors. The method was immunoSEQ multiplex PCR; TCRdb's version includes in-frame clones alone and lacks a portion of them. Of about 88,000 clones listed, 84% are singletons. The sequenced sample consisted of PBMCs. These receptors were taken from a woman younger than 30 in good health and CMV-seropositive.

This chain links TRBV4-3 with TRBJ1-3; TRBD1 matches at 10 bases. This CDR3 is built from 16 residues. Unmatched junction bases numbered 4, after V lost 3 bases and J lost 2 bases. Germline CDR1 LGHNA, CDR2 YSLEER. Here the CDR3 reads CASSHRDRGTGNTIYF. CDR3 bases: TGCGCCAGCAGCCACCGGGACAGGGGCACTGGAAACACCATATATTTT.

As DNA, the CDR3 is TGTGCTAGTGGTAGACCGGGACTTAAATACGAGCAGTACTTC. Translating it yields CASGRPGLKYEQYF. This chain connects TRBV12-5 to TRBJ2-7; D may be TRBD2 (6 bases). CDR1 is LGHNT and CDR2 is FRNRAP in the germline V gene. The CDR3 sequence is 14 residues long. Trimming cost V 5 bases and J 4 bases, with 15 bases left between them.

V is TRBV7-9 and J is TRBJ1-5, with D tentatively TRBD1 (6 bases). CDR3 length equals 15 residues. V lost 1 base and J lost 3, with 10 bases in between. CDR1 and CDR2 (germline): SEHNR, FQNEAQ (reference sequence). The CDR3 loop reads CASSLEGHPNQPQHF. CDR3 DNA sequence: TGTGCCAGCAGCTTAGAGGGACATCCCAATCAGCCCCAGCATTTT.

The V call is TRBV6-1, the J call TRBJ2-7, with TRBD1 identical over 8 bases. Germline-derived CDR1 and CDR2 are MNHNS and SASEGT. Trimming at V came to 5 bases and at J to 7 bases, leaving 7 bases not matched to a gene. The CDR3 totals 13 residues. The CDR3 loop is CASSRDRTREQYF. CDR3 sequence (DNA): TGTGCCAGCAGTCGGGACAGGACAAGGGAGCAGTACTTC.

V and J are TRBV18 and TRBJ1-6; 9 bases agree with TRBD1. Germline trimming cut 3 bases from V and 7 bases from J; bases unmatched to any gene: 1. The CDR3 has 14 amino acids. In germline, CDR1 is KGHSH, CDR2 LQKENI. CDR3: CASSPGQGNSPLHF. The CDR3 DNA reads TGTGCCAGCTCACCCGGACAGGGGAATTCACCCCTCCACTTT.

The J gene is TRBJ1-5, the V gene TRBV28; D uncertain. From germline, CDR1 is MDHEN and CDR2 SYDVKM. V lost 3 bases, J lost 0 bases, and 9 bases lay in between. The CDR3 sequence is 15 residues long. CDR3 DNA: TGTGCCAGCAGTTTCGTTCAGAATAGCAATCAGCCCCAGCATTTT. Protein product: CASSFVQNSNQPQHF.

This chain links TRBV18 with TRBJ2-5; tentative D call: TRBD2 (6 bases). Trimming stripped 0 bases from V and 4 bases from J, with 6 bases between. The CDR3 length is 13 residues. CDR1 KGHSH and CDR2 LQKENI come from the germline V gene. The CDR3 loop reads CASSPPEGETQYF. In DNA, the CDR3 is TGTGCCAGCTCACCACCGGAGGGAGAGACCCAGTACTTC.

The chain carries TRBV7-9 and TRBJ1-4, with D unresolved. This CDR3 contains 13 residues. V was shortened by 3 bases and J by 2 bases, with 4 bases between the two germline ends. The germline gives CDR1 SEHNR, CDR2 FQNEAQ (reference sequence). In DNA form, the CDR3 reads TGTGCCAGCAGCTTGGAGACTAATGAAAAACTGTTTTTT. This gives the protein CASSLETNEKLFF.

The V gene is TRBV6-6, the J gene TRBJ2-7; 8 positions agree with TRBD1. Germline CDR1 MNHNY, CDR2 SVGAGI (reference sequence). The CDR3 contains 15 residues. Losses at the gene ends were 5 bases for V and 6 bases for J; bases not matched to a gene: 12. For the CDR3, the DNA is TGTGCCAGCAGTGAGTCCGGGACAGGTGTCGGCGAGCAGTACTTC. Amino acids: CASSESGTGVGEQYF.

CDR3 DNA sequence: TGTGCCAGCCGGAAGACAGGGGGCGAGGGTGGCTACACCTTC. It specifies CASRKTGGEGGYTF. V is TRBV5-6 and J is TRBJ1-2; TRBD1 matches 10 bases. Germline V gives CDR1 SGHDT, CDR2 YYEEEE. The V gene end was trimmed by 7 bases and the J gene end by 7 bases; junction bases not matched to a gene: 10. The length of the CDR3 is 14 residues.

Here the CDR3 reads CASSLTNSGNTIYF. DNA of the CDR3: TGTGCCAGCAGCTTGACAAACTCTGGAAACACCATATATTTT. The chain uses TRBV11-2 and TRBJ1-3; no reliable D call. V was trimmed by 3 bases and J by 0 bases, leaving 6 bases between them. In germline, CDR1 is SGHAT, CDR2 FQNNGV. The CDR3 is 14 amino acids.

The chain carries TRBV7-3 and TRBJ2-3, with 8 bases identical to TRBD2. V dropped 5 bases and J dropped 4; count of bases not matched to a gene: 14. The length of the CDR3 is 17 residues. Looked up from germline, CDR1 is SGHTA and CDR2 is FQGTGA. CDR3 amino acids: CASSATGGAREADTQYF. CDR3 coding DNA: TGTGCCAGCAGCGCCACGGGAGGGGCCAGAGAAGCAGATACGCAGTATTTT.

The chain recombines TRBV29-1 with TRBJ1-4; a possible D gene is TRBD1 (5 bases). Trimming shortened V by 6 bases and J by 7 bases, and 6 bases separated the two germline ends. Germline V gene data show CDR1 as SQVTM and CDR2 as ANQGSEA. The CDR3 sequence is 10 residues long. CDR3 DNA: TGCAGCGTCGGGGGTGAAAAACTGTTTTTT. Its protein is CSVGGEKLFF.

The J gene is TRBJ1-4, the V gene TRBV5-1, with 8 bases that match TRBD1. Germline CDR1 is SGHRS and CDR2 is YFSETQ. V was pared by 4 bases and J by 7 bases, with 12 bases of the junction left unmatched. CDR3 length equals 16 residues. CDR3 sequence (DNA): TGCGCCAGCAGCATCCCCCTGGGGCAGGGGGCTGAAAAACTGTTTTTT. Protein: CASSIPLGQGAEKLFF.

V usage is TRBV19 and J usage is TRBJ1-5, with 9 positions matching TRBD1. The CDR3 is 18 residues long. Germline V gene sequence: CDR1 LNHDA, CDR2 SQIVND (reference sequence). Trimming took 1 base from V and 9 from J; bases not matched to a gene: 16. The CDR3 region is CASSIGVWGTGSIWPQHF. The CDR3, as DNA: TGTGCCAGTAGTATAGGGGTTTGGGGGACAGGGTCCATCTGGCCCCAGCATTTT.

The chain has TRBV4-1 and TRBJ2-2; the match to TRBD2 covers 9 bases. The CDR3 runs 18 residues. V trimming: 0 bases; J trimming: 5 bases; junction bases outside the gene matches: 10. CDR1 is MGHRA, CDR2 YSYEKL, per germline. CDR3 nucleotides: TGCGCCAGCAGCCAAGAGCTTCGCGGGGGGGCCAGGACCGGGGAGCTGTTTTTT. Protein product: CASSQELRGGARTGELFF.

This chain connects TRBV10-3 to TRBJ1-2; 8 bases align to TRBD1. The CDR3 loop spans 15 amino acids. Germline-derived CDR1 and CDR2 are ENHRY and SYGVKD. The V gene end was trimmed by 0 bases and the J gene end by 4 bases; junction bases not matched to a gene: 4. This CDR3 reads CAISESPGGSYGYTF. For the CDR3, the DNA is TGTGCCATCAGTGAGTCGCCAGGGGGCTCCTATGGCTACACCTTC.

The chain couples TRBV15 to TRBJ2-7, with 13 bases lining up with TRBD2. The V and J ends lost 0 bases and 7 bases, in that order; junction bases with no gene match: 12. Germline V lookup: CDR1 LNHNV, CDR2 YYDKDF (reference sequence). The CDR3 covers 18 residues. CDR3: CATSRDSSTSGGAREQYF. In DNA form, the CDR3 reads TGTGCCACCAGCAGAGATTCTAGCACTAGCGGGGGGGCGCGGGAGCAGTACTTC.

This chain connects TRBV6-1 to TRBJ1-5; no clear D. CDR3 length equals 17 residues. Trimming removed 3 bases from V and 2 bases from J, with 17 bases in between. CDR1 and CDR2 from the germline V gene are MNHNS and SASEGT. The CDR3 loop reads CASSDLPLVGGNQPQHF. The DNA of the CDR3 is TGTGCCAGCAGTGACTTGCCTTTGGTCGGGGGCAATCAGCCCCAGCATTTT.

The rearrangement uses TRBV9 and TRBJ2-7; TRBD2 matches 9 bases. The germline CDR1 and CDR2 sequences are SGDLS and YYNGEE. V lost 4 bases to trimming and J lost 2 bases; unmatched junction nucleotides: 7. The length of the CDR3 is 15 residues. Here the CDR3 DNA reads TGTGCCAGCAGCCCCTCGGGCGGGGGGGCCTACGAGCAGTACTTC. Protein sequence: CASSPSGGGAYEQYF.

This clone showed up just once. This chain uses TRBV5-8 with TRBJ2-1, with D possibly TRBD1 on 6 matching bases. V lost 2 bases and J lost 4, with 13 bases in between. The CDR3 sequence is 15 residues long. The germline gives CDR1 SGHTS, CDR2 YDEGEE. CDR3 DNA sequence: TGTGCCAGCAGCTTTAGACAGGCTAATTACAATGAGCAGTTCTTC. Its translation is CASSFRQANYNEQFF.

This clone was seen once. This CDR3 reads CASSPTGSYEQYF. For the CDR3, the DNA is TGCGCCAGCAGCCCAACGGGGTCCTACGAGCAGTACTTC. The V call is TRBV5-1, the J call TRBJ2-7, with D possibly matching TRBD2 (5 bases). Per germline, CDR1 SGHRS and CDR2 YFSETQ. V dropped 4 bases and J dropped 1 base, with 9 bases sitting between them. The CDR3 runs to 13 residues. The full variable domain, completed using reference TRBV5-1 and TRBJ2-7, is KAGVTQTPRYLIKTRGQQVTLSCSPISGHRSVSWYQQTPGQGLQFLFEYFSETQRNKGNFPGRFSGRQFSNSRSEMNVSTLELGDSALYLCASSPTGSYEQYFGPGTRLTVT.

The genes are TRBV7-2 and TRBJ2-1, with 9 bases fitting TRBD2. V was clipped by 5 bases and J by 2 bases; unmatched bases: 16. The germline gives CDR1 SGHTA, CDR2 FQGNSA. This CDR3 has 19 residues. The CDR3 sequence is CASSARTSGGTRPYNEQFF. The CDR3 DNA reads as TGTGCCAGCAGCGCTAGGACAAGCGGGGGGACCCGCCCCTACAATGAGCAGTTCTTC.

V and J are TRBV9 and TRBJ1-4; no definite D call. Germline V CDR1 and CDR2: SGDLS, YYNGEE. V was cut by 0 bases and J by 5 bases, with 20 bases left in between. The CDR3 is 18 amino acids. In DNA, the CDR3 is TGTGCCAGCAGCGTAGGGATCTTAAGCAGGCCGGGAAATGAAAAACTGTTTTTT. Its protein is CASSVGILSRPGNEKLFF.